Listed below are T cell receptor beta chains from one sample, sequenced in a study of blood T cell repertoires in COVID-19. Clones were sequenced by immunoSEQ multiplex PCR, and TCRdb holds only the in-frame ones, with some missing. The sample lists around 180,000 clones, about 88% occurring once. The sequenced sample was peripheral blood. The receptor source for this set is a woman aged 25 to 39 with active or convalescent COVID-19. The CDR3 runs from the conserved cysteine through the conserved F or W. Fields, in order: clone size, J gene, V gene, D gene, CDR3 DNA, CDR3 protein. A D gene is named only where the DNA matches it firmly. Clone size, where shown, is once, few, many, or a class for clones that have expanded.

>-|TRBJ1-1|TRBV4-1|-
TGCGCCAGCAGCCTCTCTTGGGGCAACCTCATGAACACTGAAGCTTTCTTT
CASSLSWGNLMNTEAFF
>-|TRBJ2-3|TRBV19|-
TGTGCCAGTAGTGCTACTGTACTAGACGGGGCAGATACGCAGTATTTT
CASSATVLDGADTQYF
>-|TRBJ2-5|TRBV6-6|TRBD2
TGTGCCAGCAGTCCCTCGGGGACTAGCGGGAACCCGAGGGGAGAGACCCAGTACTTC
CASSPSGTSGNPRGETQYF
>-|TRBJ2-2|TRBV7-2|-
TGTGCCAGCAGCTTACGCGGGGCGACCGGGGAGCTGTTTTTT
CASSLRGATGELFF
>-|TRBJ1-1|TRBV7-2|-
TGTGCCAGCTTCCACAGGGTAACGGACACTGAAGCTTTCTTT
CASFHRVTDTEAFF
>once|TRBJ1-1|TRBV30|-
TGTGCCTGGAGTATGGGGCCTAACACTGAAGCTTTCTTT
CAWSMGPNTEAFF
>once|TRBJ1-1|TRBV6-5|TRBD1
TGTGCCATCCGACAGGGTGCGAACACTGAAGCTTTCTTT
CAIRQGANTEAFF
>-|TRBJ2-7|TRBV6-5|-
TGTGCCAGCAGTAAGGAACTACAGGGATACTACGAGCAGTACTTC
CASSKELQGYYEQYF
>-|TRBJ1-1|TRBV6-5|-
TGTGCCAGCAGGCCTCCAGGGGCGAAGAACACTGAAGCTTTCTTT
CASRPPGAKNTEAFF
>-|TRBJ2-3|TRBV12-3/TRBV12-4|-
TGTGCCAGCAGTTTACTCGGAGATACGCAGTATTTT
CASSLLGDTQYF
>many|TRBJ1-5|TRBV19|-
TGTGCCAGTACCTTACTCGGGGGGCAGAGAAATCAGCCCCAGCATTTT
CASTLLGGQRNQPQHF
>-|TRBJ1-2|TRBV9|TRBD1
TGTGCCAGCAGCGCTCGAGGGGACAGGGTGAACTATGGCTACACCTTC
CASSARGDRVNYGYTF
>-|TRBJ2-1|TRBV27|-
TGTGCCAGCATCGAATCCGGGACAAATGAGCAGTTCTTC
CASIESGTNEQFF
>-|TRBJ2-7|TRBV15|-
TGTGCCACCAGCAGAGTTCAGGGTTACGAGCAGTACTTC
CATSRVQGYEQYF
>-|TRBJ2-1|TRBV10-1|TRBD2
TGCGCCAGCAGTGACCGAGTCGGGGCGGGAGGGCGGAGTGAGCAGTTCTTC
CASSDRVGAGGRSEQFF
>-|TRBJ2-2|TRBV5-1|-
TGCGCCAGCAGCTTGGCGGGGAACACCGGGGAGCTGTTTTTT
CASSLAGNTGELFF
>-|TRBJ1-2|TRBV27|TRBD1
TGTGCCAGCAGTTTTTCCGGGACAGGGATTCACTATGGCTACACCTTC
CASSFSGTGIHYGYTF
>-|TRBJ1-4|TRBV27|TRBD1
TGTGCCAGCAGCTCGATCGGGACAGCGCACAATGAAAAACTGTTTTTT
CASSSIGTAHNEKLFF
>-|TRBJ2-7|TRBV12-3/TRBV12-4|-
TGTGCCAGCAGTTTGGCCCTGCAGGAGCAGTACTTC
CASSLALQEQYF
>-|TRBJ2-5|TRBV7-5|-
TGTGCCAGAAGCTTAGTGGAACAGAACCAAGAGACCCAGTACTTC
CARSLVEQNQETQYF
>-|TRBJ2-5|TRBV27|-
TGTGCCAGCAGACCCGGACAGACCAACCAAGAGACCCAGTACTTC
CASRPGQTNQETQYF
>-|TRBJ2-6|TRBV6-6|TRBD1
TGTGCCAGCAGTCGCTCAGGGGGCGCGATCCGCTCTGGGGCCAACGTCCTGACTTTC
CASSRSGGAIRSGANVLTF
>-|TRBJ2-1|TRBV28|TRBD2
TGTGCCAGCAGTTTGGGGGGGACTAGCGGGAGGTTTGAGCAGTTCTTC
CASSLGGTSGRFEQFF
>-|TRBJ2-6|TRBV6-7|-
TGTGCCAGCAGTTACATTATCACAGGGCCGTTTTCTGGGGCCAACGTCCTGACTTTC
CASSYIITGPFSGANVLTF
>once|TRBJ1-2|TRBV28|TRBD1
TGTGCCAGCAGTGTGGACAGGCCGCGTGGCTACACCTTC
CASSVDRPRGYTF
>-|TRBJ2-3|TRBV7-6|-
TGTGCCAGCAGCTTAGAACTCGCTAGCGGCACAGATACGCAGTATTTT
CASSLELASGTDTQYF
>-|TRBJ2-7|TRBV18|TRBD1
TGTGCCAGCTCACCCGGGACAGCCTCCTACGAGCAGTACTTC
CASSPGTASYEQYF
>-|TRBJ1-1|TRBV5-4|-
TGTGCCAGCAGCTTGGGGCAGGGGCCAACTGAAGCTTTCTTT
CASSLGQGPTEAFF
>few|TRBJ1-5|TRBV2|-
TGTGCCAGCAGTGAACAGGGGTTGGGCAATCAGCCCCAGCATTTT
CASSEQGLGNQPQHF
>-|TRBJ1-6|TRBV11-3|-
TGTGCCAGCAGCTCTGGTCCACAGAATAATTCACCCCTCCACTTT
CASSSGPQNNSPLHF
>once|TRBJ2-3|TRBV29-1|TRBD2
TGCAGCGCGTCTAGCGGGGGACATGGTAAGGCGCAGTATTTT
CSASSGGHGKAQYF
>-|TRBJ2-7|TRBV21-1|-
TGTGCCAGCAGCAAAGGTCGCCGGACTAGGCATTTGAACGAGCAGTACTTC
CASSKGRRTRHLNEQYF
>once|TRBJ2-7|TRBV9|TRBD2
TGTGCCAGCAGCGTAGTAGCGGGAGGGCCGGGGGAGCAGTACTTC
CASSVVAGGPGEQYF
>-|TRBJ1-5|TRBV12-5|-
TGTGCTAGTGGAGGGGTTAGCAATCAGCCCCAGCATTTT
CASGGVSNQPQHF
>-|TRBJ2-7|TRBV19|TRBD2
TGTGCCAGTAGTATATCGGGGGGAGGTGGTTTGAACGAGCAGTACTTC
CASSISGGGGLNEQYF
>-|TRBJ1-5|TRBV6-6|-
TGTGCCAGCAGTTACTCAGGGACTAAGGATCAGCCCCAGCATTTT
CASSYSGTKDQPQHF
>-|TRBJ1-1|TRBV5-4|-
TGTGCCAGCAGCTTTCAGGGTAACACTGAAGCTTTCTTT
CASSFQGNTEAFF
>-|TRBJ1-1|TRBV7-2|TRBD1
TGTGCCAGCAGCGAGGGACAGGTGAACACTGAAGCTTTCTTT
CASSEGQVNTEAFF
>-|TRBJ1-2|TRBV27|-
TGTGCCACCAAACGGACGGGATATGGCTACACCTTC
CATKRTGYGYTF
>-|TRBJ2-3|TRBV10-1|TRBD2
TGCGCCAGCAGCCCCTTAGCGGGGGGTTCCACAGATACGCAGTATTTT
CASSPLAGGSTDTQYF
>-|TRBJ2-7|TRBV5-1|TRBD2
TGCGCCAGCGGCCTTGAGCGGGGGCAGTACTTC
CASGLERGQYF
>-|TRBJ2-7|TRBV5-4|-
TGTGCCAGCAGCCTCGGGGGAACCTACGAGCAGTACTTC
CASSLGGTYEQYF
>-|TRBJ2-1|TRBV7-2|-
TGTGCCAGCAGCTTAGCGACGGGGGGCCTCTACAATGAGCAGTTCTTC
CASSLATGGLYNEQFF
>-|TRBJ2-1|TRBV7-9|TRBD1
TGTGCCAGCAGCTCAACAGGGGGACATGAGCAGTTCTTC
CASSSTGGHEQFF
>-|TRBJ2-5|TRBV28|TRBD2
TGTGCCAGCAGTTTGCTAGCGGGAGTGGAGACCCAGTACTTC
CASSLLAGVETQYF
>once|TRBJ2-5|TRBV12-3/TRBV12-4|-
TGTGCCAGCACGGGGTACCAAGAGACCCAGTACTTC
CASTGYQETQYF